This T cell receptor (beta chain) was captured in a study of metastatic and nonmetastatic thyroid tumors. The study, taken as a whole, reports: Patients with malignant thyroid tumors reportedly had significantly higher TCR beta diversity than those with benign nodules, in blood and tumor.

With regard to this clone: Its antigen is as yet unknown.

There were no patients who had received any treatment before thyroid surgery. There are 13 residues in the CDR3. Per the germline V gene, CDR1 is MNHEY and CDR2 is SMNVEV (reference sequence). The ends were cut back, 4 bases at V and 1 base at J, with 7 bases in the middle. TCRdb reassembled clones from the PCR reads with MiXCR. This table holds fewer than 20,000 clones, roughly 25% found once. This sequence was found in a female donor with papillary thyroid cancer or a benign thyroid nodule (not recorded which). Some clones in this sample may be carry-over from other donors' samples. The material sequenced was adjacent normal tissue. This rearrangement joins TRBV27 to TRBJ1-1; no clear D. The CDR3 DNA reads TGTGCCAGCAGTTCAGGTTCGAACACTGAAGCTTTCTTT. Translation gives CASSSGSNTEAFF.